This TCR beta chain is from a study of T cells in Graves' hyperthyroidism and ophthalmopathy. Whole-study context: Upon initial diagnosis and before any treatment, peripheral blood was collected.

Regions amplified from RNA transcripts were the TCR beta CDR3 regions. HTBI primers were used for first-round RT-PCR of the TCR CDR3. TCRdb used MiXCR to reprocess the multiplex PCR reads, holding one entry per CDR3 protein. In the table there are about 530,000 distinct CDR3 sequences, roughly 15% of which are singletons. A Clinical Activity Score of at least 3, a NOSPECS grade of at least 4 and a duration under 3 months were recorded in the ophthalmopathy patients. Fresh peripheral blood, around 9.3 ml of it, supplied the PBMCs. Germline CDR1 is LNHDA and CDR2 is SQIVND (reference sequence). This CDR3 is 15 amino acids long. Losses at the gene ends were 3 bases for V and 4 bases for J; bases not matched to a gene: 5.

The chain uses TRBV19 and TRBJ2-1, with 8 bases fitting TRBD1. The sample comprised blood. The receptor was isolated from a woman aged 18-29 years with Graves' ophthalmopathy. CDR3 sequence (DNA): TGTGCCAGTAGTATCCGGGACAGGAATTACAATGAGCAGTTCTTC. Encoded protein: CASSIRDRNYNEQFF.